This is a list of T cell receptor beta chains from one sample in a study of cytomegalovirus exposure and HLA in healthy donors. Generated by immunoSEQ multiplex PCR, the TCRdb table keeps only in-frame clones and is missing some. The table has around 210,000 clones, 79% seen once. Sequencing was carried out using PBMCs. These receptors were taken from a man aged 45-65 years in good health and CMV-seronegative. Both conserved end residues are part of each CDR3. A D gene is named only where the DNA matches it firmly. Only some rows state a clone size, as once, few, many or a class for expanded clones.

D,J,V,size,CDR3,DNA
TRBD2,TRBJ2-7,TRBV7-3,.,CASSFSSGGAYEQYF,TGTGCCAGCAGCTTTTCCAGTGGGGGGGCCTACGAGCAGTACTTC
.,TRBJ1-2,TRBV5-5,.,CASSLEHLYGYTF,TGTGCCAGCAGCTTGGAGCACCTCTATGGCTACACCTTC
TRBD2,TRBJ2-3,TRBV15,.,CATSRDQASGSTDTQYF,TGTGCCACCAGCAGAGATCAGGCTAGCGGGAGCACAGATACGCAGTATTTT
TRBD1,TRBJ2-6,TRBV28,.,CASSLPQGASGANVLTF,TGTGCCAGCAGTTTACCTCAGGGGGCTTCTGGGGCCAACGTCCTGACTTTC
.,TRBJ2-4,TRBV5-4,.,CASSSGQSFLNIQYF,TGTGCCAGCAGCTCTGGACAGTCCTTTTTAAACATTCAGTACTTC
TRBD2,TRBJ2-3,TRBV6-4,.,CASSDTAGVDTQYF,TGTGCCAGCAGTGACACCGCGGGAGTAGATACGCAGTATTTT
.,TRBJ1-1,TRBV6-6,.,CASRLLDDSEAFF,TGTGCCAGCAGGCTCCTCGATGACAGTGAAGCTTTCTTT
.,TRBJ2-1,TRBV27,.,CASSSPMGLYNEQFF,TGTGCCAGCAGTTCCCCTATGGGCCTATACAATGAGCAGTTCTTC
.,TRBJ1-1,TRBV18,once,CASTGTRDGTEAFF,TGTGCCAGTACCGGGACAAGGGACGGCACTGAAGCTTTCTTT
TRBD1,TRBJ2-7,TRBV2,.,CASSLQGQGRYEQYF,TGTGCCAGCAGCCTCCAGGGACAGGGGCGGTACGAGCAGTACTTC
TRBD1,TRBJ1-4,TRBV10-3,few,CAISEPPGQGGLKLFF,TGTGCCATCAGTGAGCCGCCGGGACAGGGGGGCCTTAAACTGTTTTTT
TRBD2,TRBJ2-2,TRBV6-6,.,CASSFRTSAGELFF,TGTGCCAGCAGTTTCCGGACTAGCGCCGGGGAGCTGTTTTTT
TRBD1,TRBJ1-1,TRBV27,.,CASRRQGASFNTEAFF,TGTGCCAGCAGACGACAGGGGGCTTCATTTAACACTGAAGCTTTCTTT
.,TRBJ2-7,TRBV6-1,.,CASSEIQGSYEQYF,TGTGCCAGCAGTGAAATTCAGGGATCCTACGAGCAGTACTTC
TRBD2,TRBJ2-1,TRBV15,.,CATGREGHNEQFF,TGTGCCACCGGGCGGGAGGGCCACAATGAGCAGTTCTTC
TRBD1,TRBJ2-3,TRBV7-2,.,CASSHRTGGMDTQYF,TGTGCCAGCAGCCATCGGACAGGGGGCATGGATACGCAGTATTTT
.,TRBJ1-2,TRBV15,.,CATSRDIGDGYTF,TGTGCCACCAGCAGAGATATCGGGGATGGCTACACCTTC
.,TRBJ2-7,TRBV20-1,.,CSARDTYEQYF,TGCAGTGCCAGGGACACCTACGAGCAGTACTTC
TRBD1,TRBJ1-2,TRBV11-2,.,CASSLRDRVDRTDGYTF,TGTGCCAGCAGCCTAAGGGACAGGGTTGATCGGACCGATGGCTACACCTTC
TRBD2,TRBJ2-3,TRBV6-5,.,CASGLAGEDTDTQYF,TGTGCCTCGGGACTAGCGGGAGAAGACACAGATACGCAGTATTTT
.,TRBJ2-7,TRBV6-5,.,CASRPTGPPYEQYF,TGTGCCAGCAGACCCACAGGGCCTCCTTACGAGCAGTACTTC
.,TRBJ1-1,TRBV29-1,.,CSVEEGRRGTEAFF,TGCAGCGTTGAAGAGGGGAGAAGGGGGACTGAAGCTTTCTTT